Here is one T cell receptor beta chain with its context. Antigen specificity is unknown. The study ran its PCR with 60 Vbeta and 13 Jbeta primers. Only in-frame clones appear in the TCRdb table, and some are missing; sequencing was by immunoSEQ multiplex PCR. This table has about 130,000 clones, around three quarters appearing once. These data are taken from a study of cytomegalovirus exposure and HLA in healthy donors. Study-level results: Cytomegalovirus-associated TCR beta chains were listed, numbering 150 to 200. By a later analysis, the bulk of CMV-associated TCR beta chains appeared HLA-restricted.

The CDR3 extends over 17 amino acids. V was cut by 0 bases and J by 7 bases, with 22 bases left in between. CDR1 SNHLY and CDR2 FYNNEI come from the germline V gene. The chain employs TRBV2 and TRBJ2-7, with a tentative D call TRBD2 (6 bases). The material sequenced was PBMCs. The clonotype comes from a woman aged 45 to 65 in good health and CMV-seronegative. This CDR3 is CASSEAAVADPRGEQYV. The CDR3 DNA reads as TGTGCCAGCAGTGAAGCGGCGGTAGCAGACCCCCGGGGGGAGCAGTACGTC.